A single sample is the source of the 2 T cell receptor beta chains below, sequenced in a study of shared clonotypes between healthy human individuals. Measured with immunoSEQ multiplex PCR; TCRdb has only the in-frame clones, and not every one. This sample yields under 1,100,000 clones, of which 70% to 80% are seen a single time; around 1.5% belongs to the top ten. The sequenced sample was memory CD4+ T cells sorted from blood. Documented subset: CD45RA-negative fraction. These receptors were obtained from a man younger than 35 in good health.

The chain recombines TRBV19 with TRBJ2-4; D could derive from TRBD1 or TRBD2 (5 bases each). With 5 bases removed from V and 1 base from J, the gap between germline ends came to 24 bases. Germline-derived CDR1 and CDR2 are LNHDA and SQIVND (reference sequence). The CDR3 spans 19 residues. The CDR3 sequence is CASSFPSSGPSGAKNIQYF. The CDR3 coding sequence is TGTGCCAGTAGTTTCCCCTCCTCGGGACCCTCGGGGGCCAAAAACATTCAGTACTTC.

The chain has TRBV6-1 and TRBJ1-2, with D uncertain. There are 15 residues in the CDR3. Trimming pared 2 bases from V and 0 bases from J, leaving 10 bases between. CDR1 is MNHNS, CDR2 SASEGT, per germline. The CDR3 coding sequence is TGTGCCAGCAGTGAACGGAGCGGCCCTAACTATGGCTACACCTTC. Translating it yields CASSERSGPNYGYTF.